The T cell receptor (beta chain) under discussion was sequenced for a study of patients and donors after allogeneic stem cell transplantation (dated by TCRdb to 2020 to 2022). The library was produced with RT-PCR. The instrument given in TCRdb is NextSeq 550. TCRdb applied fastp at Q25 and MiXCR to the public reads, then kept only in-frame beta chains. All rows with the same CDR3 protein become a single entry with the most common DNA and genes. Here the sample has about a million distinct CDR3 sequences; more than 15% occur a single time. The ten biggest clones cover roughly 6.4% of the sample. The V and J ends are trimmed by 5 bases and 3 bases, leaving 10 bases between them. Per the germline V gene, SGHVS is the CDR1 and FNYEAQ is the CDR2. The CDR3 contains 13 residues, cysteine and phenylalanine counted. CDR3 DNA only is kept here, 39 bases in frame from base 1. This clonotype was detected only a few times. This clone's antigen is unknown. No base quality values were provided; no much bigger clone lies one nucleotide off.

This clonotype was obtained from a human donor who was either an allogeneic HSCT recipient or a stem cell or donor lymphocyte infusion donor (not recorded which). It is not recorded whose cells these are; they may come from a transplant donor. Sequenced material: blood, either unsorted or a sorted T cell fraction (not recorded which). The chain was built from TRBV7-6 and TRBJ1-1; perhaps TRBD1 is the D gene, with 5 bases matching. CDR3 sequence: CASSADRHTEAFF. The sequence in DNA is TGTGCCAGCAGCGCAGACAGACACACTGAAGCTTTCTTT.